The clone carrying this TCR beta chain was counted many times. This record belongs to a study of blood T cell repertoires in COVID-19. Study information: The origin of the acute and convalescent COVID-19 samples was the United States, Italy and Spain. Sample material is recorded as cDNA or gDNA derived from T cells, B-cell-depleted T cells, or PBMCs.

The CDR3 is made up of 19 amino acids. Sequencing used immunoSEQ multiplex PCR; TCRdb keeps in-frame clones, though not all of them. The table lists fewer than 100,000 clones, 65% to 90% of them singletons, with roughly 9.6% in the top ten. The receptor was derived from a man aged 45-65 years with COVID-19, enrolled during active disease. The genes are TRBV21-1 and TRBJ2-7; TRBD1 was called by the table and not checked on the DNA. TRBV21-1 is a listed pseudogene. Sequenced: peripheral blood. The DNA of the CDR3 is TGTGCCAGCAGCAAAGCGCTTCAAGGGGGAAATGGGGGAACCTACGAGCAGTACTTC. It yields the protein CASSKALQGGNGGTYEQYF.